In this sample, the clone carrying this T cell receptor (beta chain) turned up many times. Its matching antigen is unknown. TCRdb re-derived calls from the reads in MiXCR, one entry per CDR3 protein. The table has approximately 250,000 distinct CDR3 sequences, approximately 10% seen once. These data originate in a study of T cell repertoires in cytomegalovirus infection. Study details: Carrying CMV and the relevant HLA type showed in public TCR beta signatures. Whole-study results and caveats: Totalled public TCR beta family frequency picked out people who carried CMV plus the relevant HLA. The ex vivo response was dominated by HLA-C-restricted CMV-specific TCR beta clonotypes.

The CDR3 loop spans 14 amino acids. The V end was cut by 0 bases, the J end by 1 base, with 7 bases between. Germline V CDR1 and CDR2: SGHNT, YYREEE (reference sequence). This clonotype was obtained from a human donor in good health (CMV status not recorded). Some clones in this sample may be carry-over from other donors' samples. Sequenced input: PBMCs. The J gene is TRBJ2-5, the V gene TRBV5-4, with D uncertain. Here the CDR3 DNA reads TGTGCCAGCAGCTTGGACGGGTTCCAAGAGACCCAGTACTTC. Translating gives CASSLDGFQETQYF. Filled out from reference TRBV5-4 and TRBJ2-5, the complete variable domain reads ETGVTQSPTHLIKTRGQQVTLRCSSQSGHNTVSWYQQALGQGPQFIFQYYREEENGRGNFPPRFSGLQFPNYSSELNVNALELDDSALYLCASSLDGFQETQYFGPGTRLLVL.